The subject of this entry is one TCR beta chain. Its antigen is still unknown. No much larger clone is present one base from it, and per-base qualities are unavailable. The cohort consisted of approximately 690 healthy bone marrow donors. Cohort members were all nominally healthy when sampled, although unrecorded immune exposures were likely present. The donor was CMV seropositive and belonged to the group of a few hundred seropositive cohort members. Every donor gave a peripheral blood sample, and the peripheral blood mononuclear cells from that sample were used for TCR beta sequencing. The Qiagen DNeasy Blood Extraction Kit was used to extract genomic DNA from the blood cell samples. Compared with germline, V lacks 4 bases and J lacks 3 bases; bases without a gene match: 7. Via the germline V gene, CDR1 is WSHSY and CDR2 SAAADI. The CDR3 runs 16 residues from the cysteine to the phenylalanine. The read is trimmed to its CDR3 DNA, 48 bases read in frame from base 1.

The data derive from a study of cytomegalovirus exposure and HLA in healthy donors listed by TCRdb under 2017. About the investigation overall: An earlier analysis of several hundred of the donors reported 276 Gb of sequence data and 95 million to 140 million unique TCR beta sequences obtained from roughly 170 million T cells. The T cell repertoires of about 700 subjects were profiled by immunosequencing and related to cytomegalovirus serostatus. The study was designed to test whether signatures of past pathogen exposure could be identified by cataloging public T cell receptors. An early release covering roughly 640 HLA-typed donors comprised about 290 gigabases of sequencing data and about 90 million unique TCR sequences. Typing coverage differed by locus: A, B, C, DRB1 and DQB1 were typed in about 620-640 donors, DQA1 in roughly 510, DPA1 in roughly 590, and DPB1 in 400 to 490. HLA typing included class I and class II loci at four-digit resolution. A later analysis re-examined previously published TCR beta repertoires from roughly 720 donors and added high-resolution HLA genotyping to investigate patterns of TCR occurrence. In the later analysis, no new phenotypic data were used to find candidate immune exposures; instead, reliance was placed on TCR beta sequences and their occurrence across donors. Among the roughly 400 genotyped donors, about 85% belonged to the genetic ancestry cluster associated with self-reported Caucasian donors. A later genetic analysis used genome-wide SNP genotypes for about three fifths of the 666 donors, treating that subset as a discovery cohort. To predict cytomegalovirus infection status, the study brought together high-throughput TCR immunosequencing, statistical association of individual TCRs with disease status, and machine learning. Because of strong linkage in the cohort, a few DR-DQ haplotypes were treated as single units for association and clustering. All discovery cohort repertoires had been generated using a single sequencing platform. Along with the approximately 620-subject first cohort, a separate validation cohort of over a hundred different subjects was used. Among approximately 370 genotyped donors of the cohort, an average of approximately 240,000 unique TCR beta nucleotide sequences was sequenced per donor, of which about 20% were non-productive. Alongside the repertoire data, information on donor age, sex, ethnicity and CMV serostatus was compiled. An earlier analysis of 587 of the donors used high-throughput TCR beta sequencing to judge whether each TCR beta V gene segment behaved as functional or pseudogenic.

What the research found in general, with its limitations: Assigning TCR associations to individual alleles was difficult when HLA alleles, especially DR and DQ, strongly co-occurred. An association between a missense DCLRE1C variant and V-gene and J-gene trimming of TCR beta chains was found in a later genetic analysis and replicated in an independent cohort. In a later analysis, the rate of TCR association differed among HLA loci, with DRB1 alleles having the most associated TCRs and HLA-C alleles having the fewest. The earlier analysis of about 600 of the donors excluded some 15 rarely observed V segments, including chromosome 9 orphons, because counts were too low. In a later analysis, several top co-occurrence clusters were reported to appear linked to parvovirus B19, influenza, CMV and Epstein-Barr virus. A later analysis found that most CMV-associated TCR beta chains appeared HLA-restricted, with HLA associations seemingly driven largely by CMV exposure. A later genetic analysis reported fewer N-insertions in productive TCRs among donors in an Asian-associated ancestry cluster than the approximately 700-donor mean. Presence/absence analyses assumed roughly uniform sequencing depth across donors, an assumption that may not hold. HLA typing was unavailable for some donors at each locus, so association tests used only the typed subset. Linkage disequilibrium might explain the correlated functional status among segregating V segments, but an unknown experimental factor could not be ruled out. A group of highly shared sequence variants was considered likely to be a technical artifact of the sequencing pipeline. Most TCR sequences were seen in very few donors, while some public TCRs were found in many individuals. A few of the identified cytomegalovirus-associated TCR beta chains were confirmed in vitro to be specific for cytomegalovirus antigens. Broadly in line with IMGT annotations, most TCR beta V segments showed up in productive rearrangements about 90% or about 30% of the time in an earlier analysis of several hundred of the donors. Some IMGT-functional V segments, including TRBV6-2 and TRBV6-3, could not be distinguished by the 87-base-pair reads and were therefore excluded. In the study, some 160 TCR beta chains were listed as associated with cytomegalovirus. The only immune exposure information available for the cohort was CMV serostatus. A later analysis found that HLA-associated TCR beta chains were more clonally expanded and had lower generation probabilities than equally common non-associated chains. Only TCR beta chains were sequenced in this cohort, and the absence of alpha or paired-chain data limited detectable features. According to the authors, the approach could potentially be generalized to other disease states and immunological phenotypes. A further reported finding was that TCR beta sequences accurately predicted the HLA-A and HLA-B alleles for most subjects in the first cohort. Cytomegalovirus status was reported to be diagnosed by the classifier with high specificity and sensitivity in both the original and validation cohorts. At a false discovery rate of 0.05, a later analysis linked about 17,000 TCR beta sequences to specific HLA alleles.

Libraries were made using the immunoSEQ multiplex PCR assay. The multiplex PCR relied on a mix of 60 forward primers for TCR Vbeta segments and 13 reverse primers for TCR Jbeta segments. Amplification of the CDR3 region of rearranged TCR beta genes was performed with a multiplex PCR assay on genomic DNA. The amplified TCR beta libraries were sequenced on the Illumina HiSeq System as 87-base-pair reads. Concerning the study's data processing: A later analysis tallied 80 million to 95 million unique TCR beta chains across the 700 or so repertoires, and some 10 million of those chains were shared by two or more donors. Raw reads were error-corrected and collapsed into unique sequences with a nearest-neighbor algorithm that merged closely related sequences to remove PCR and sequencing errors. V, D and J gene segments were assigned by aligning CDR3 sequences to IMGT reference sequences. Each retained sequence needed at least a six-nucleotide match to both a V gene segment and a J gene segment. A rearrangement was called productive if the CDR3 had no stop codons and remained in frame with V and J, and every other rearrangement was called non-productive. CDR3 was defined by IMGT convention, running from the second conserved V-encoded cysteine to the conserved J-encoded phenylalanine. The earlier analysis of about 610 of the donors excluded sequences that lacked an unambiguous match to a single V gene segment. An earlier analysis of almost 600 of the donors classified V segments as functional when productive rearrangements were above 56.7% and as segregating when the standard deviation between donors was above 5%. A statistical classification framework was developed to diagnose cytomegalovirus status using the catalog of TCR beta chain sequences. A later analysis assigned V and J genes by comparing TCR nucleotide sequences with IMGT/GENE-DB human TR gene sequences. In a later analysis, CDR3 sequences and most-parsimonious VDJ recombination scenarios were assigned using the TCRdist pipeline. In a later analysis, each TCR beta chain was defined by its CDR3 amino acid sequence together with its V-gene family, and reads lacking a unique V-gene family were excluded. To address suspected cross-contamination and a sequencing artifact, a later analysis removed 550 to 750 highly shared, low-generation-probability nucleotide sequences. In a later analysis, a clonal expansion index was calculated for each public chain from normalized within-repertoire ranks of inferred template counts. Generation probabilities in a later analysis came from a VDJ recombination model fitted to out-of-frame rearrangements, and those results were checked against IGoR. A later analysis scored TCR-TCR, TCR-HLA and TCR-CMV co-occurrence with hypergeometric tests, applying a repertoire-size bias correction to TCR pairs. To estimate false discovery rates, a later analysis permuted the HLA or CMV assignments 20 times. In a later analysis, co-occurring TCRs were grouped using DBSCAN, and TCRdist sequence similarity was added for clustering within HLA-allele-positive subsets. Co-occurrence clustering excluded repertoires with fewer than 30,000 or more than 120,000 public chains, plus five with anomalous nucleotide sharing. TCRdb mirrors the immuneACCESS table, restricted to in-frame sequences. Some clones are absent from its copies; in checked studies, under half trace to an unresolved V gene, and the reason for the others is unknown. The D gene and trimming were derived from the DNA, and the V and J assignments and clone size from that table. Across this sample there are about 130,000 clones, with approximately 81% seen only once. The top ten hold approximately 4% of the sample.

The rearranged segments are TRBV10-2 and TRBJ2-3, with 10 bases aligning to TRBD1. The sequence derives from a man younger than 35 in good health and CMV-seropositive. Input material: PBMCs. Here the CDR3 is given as CASSGDRGLGTDTQYF. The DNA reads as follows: TGCGCCAGCAGTGGGGACAGGGGTCTTGGTACAGATACGCAGTATTTT.